The rows below give T cell receptor beta chains drawn from one sample of a study of shared clonotypes between healthy human individuals. The method was immunoSEQ multiplex PCR; TCRdb's version includes in-frame clones alone and lacks a portion of them. The profile shows 2 million to 3 million clones, approximately 93% of them singletons. The specimen sequenced was naive CD4+ T cells from PBMCs. Receptor source: a man between 18 and 35 years old in good health. Some clones in this sample may be carry-over from other donors' samples. Each CDR3 is given with its conserved first and last residue. A D gene is named only where the DNA matches it firmly. The size of a clone is reported for some rows only, either as once, few or many, or as a class for expanded clones.

D gene: TRBD2
J gene: TRBJ2-3
CDR3 length: 18
V gene: TRBV27
clone size: -
CDR3 protein: CASSSRSSGRASTDTQYF
CDR3 DNA: TGTGCCAGCAGTTCTAGGAGTAGCGGGAGGGCCTCCACAGATACGCAGTATTTT

D gene: TRBD1
J gene: TRBJ1-1
CDR3 length: 14
V gene: TRBV28
clone size: -
CDR3 protein: CASSSWTGRTEAFF
CDR3 DNA: TGTGCCAGCAGTTCATGGACAGGGAGGACTGAAGCTTTCTTT

D gene: TRBD1
J gene: TRBJ1-2
CDR3 length: 15
V gene: TRBV2
clone size: -
CDR3 protein: CASRQTPGQDTRGRF
CDR3 DNA: TGTGCCAGCAGACAAACCCCGGGACAGGATACCCGCGGTCGTTTC

D gene: -
J gene: TRBJ2-7
CDR3 length: 15
V gene: TRBV6-1
clone size: -
CDR3 protein: CASSALAGRAYEQYF
CDR3 DNA: TGTGCCAGCAGTGCCTTAGCCGGGAGAGCCTACGAGCAGTACTTC

D gene: TRBD2
J gene: TRBJ2-7
CDR3 length: 17
V gene: TRBV5-1
clone size: -
CDR3 protein: CASSLQISGRATYEQYF
CDR3 DNA: TGCGCCAGCAGCTTACAGATCAGCGGGAGGGCAACCTACGAGCAGTACTTC

D gene: TRBD2
J gene: TRBJ2-5
CDR3 length: 17
V gene: TRBV11-1
clone size: -
CDR3 protein: CASRQASGLALQETQYF
CDR3 DNA: TGTGCCAGCAGACAAGCTTCCGGACTAGCGTTACAAGAGACCCAGTACTTC

D gene: -
J gene: TRBJ2-2
CDR3 length: 13
V gene: TRBV2
clone size: -
CDR3 protein: CASSDRGTGELFF
CDR3 DNA: TGTGCCAGCAGTGACAGGGGAACCGGGGAGCTGTTTTTT

D gene: -
J gene: TRBJ1-5
CDR3 length: 14
V gene: TRBV29-1
clone size: -
CDR3 protein: CSASPGASGQPQHF
CDR3 DNA: TGCAGCGCCTCTCCAGGAGCGTCAGGACAGCCCCAGCATTTT

D gene: -
J gene: TRBJ1-4
CDR3 length: 15
V gene: TRBV7-2
clone size: -
CDR3 protein: CASSLMGSFNEKLFF
CDR3 DNA: TGTGCCAGCAGCTTAATGGGCAGCTTTAATGAAAAACTGTTTTTT

D gene: -
J gene: TRBJ2-3
CDR3 length: 13
V gene: TRBV28
clone size: -
CDR3 protein: CASQIGGTDTQYF
CDR3 DNA: TGTGCCAGCCAAATTGGAGGCACAGATACGCAGTATTTT

D gene: -
J gene: TRBJ1-4
CDR3 length: 14
V gene: TRBV5-1
clone size: -
CDR3 protein: CASSAGTTNEKLFF
CDR3 DNA: TGCGCCAGCAGCGCCGGGACAACTAATGAAAAACTGTTTTTT

D gene: -
J gene: TRBJ1-1
CDR3 length: 14
V gene: TRBV5-4
clone size: few
CDR3 protein: CASSLGRANTEAFF
CDR3 DNA: TGTGCCAGCAGCTTGGGCAGGGCTAACACTGAAGCTTTCTTT

D gene: TRBD1
J gene: TRBJ2-2
CDR3 length: 16
V gene: TRBV7-2
clone size: -
CDR3 protein: CASSYPGQGRTGELFF
CDR3 DNA: TGTGCCAGCAGCTACCCGGGACAGGGTAGAACCGGGGAGCTGTTTTTT

D gene: -
J gene: TRBJ1-3
CDR3 length: 14
V gene: TRBV6-5
clone size: -
CDR3 protein: CASRSVGLGNTIYF
CDR3 DNA: TGTGCCAGCCGCTCGGTGGGTCTCGGAAACACCATATATTTT

D gene: -
J gene: TRBJ2-1
CDR3 length: 16
V gene: TRBV28
clone size: -
CDR3 protein: CASSFSGSGSYNEQFF
CDR3 DNA: TGTGCCAGCAGTTTTTCGGGCAGCGGATCCTACAATGAGCAGTTCTTC

D gene: -
J gene: TRBJ1-4
CDR3 length: 11
V gene: TRBV20-1
clone size: few
CDR3 protein: CSAAGFEKLFF
CDR3 DNA: TGCAGTGCCGCGGGGTTTGAAAAACTGTTTTTT

D gene: -
J gene: TRBJ1-1
CDR3 length: 13
V gene: TRBV7-9
clone size: -
CDR3 protein: CASSLLGFTEAFF
CDR3 DNA: TGTGCCAGCAGCTTATTAGGGTTCACTGAAGCTTTCTTT

D gene: -
J gene: TRBJ2-5
CDR3 length: 13
V gene: TRBV29-1
clone size: -
CDR3 protein: CSVSRGTEETQYF
CDR3 DNA: TGCAGCGTGAGCCGAGGGACCGAAGAGACCCAGTACTTC

D gene: -
J gene: TRBJ1-5
CDR3 length: 12
V gene: TRBV5-6
clone size: -
CDR3 protein: CASSRQGQPQHF
CDR3 DNA: TGTGCCAGCAGCCGCCAGGGTCAGCCCCAGCATTTT

D gene: -
J gene: TRBJ2-6
CDR3 length: 19
V gene: TRBV18
clone size: -
CDR3 protein: CASSPLSLLGISGANVLTF
CDR3 DNA: TGTGCCAGCTCACCACTTAGTTTACTGGGGATCTCTGGGGCCAACGTCCTGACTTTC

D gene: TRBD1
J gene: TRBJ1-2
CDR3 length: 13
V gene: TRBV18
clone size: -
CDR3 protein: CASSPRGLSGYTF
CDR3 DNA: TGTGCCAGCTCACCTAGGGGGCTGAGTGGCTACACCTTC

D gene: TRBD1
J gene: TRBJ1-5
CDR3 length: 17
V gene: TRBV15
clone size: -
CDR3 protein: CATSGDRGPYRNQPQHF
CDR3 DNA: TGTGCCACCAGCGGGGACAGGGGGCCCTACAGGAATCAGCCCCAGCATTTT

D gene: TRBD2
J gene: TRBJ2-1
CDR3 length: 16
V gene: TRBV9
clone size: -
CDR3 protein: CASSVEAGGPGDEQFF
CDR3 DNA: TGTGCCAGCAGCGTAGAAGCGGGAGGGCCTGGTGATGAGCAGTTCTTC

D gene: -
J gene: TRBJ1-3
CDR3 length: 15
V gene: TRBV11-2
clone size: -
CDR3 protein: CASSWTGSSGNTIYF
CDR3 DNA: TGTGCCAGCAGCTGGACGGGAAGCTCTGGAAACACCATATATTTT

D gene: -
J gene: TRBJ2-7
CDR3 length: 13
V gene: TRBV7-3
clone size: -
CDR3 protein: CASSLDTDYEQYF
CDR3 DNA: TGTGCCAGCAGCTTAGACACCGACTACGAGCAGTACTTC

D gene: -
J gene: TRBJ2-7
CDR3 length: 12
V gene: TRBV11-2
clone size: -
CDR3 protein: CASQGGIYEQYF
CDR3 DNA: TGTGCCTCCCAGGGGGGTATCTACGAGCAGTACTTC

D gene: -
J gene: TRBJ2-3
CDR3 length: 13
V gene: TRBV6-5
clone size: -
CDR3 protein: CASMISLTDTQYF
CDR3 DNA: TGTGCCAGCATGATTAGTTTGACAGATACGCAGTATTTT

D gene: -
J gene: TRBJ1-2
CDR3 length: 13
V gene: TRBV7-8
clone size: -
CDR3 protein: CASSFETDRGYTF
CDR3 DNA: TGTGCCAGCAGCTTCGAGACAGATCGGGGCTACACCTTC